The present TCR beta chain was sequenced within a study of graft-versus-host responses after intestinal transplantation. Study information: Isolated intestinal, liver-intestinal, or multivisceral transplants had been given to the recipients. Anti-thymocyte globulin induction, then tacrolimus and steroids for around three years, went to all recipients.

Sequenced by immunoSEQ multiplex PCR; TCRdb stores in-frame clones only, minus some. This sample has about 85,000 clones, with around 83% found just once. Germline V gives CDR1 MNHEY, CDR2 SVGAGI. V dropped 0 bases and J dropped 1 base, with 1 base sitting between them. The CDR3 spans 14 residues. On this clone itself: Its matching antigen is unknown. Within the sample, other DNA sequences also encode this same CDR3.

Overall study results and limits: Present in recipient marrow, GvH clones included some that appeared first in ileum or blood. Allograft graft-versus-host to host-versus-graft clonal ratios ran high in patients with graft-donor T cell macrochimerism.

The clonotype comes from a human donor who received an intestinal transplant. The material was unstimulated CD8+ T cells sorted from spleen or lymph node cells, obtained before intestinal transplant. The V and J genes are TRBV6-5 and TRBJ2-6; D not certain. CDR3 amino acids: CASSYSSGANVLTF. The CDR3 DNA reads TGTGCCAGCAGTTACTCTTCTGGGGCCAACGTCCTGACTTTC.